What follows is one TCR beta chain and its context. This clone's antigen is unknown. No clone much larger than this one lies a single base away; base qualities are absent. Reading the germline V gene (reference sequence) gives CDR1 SEHNR and CDR2 FQNEAQ. The CDR3, from cysteine to phenylalanine, totals 15 residues. Left in the record is the CDR3 DNA by itself, 45 bases read in frame from the first base. Deletion took 1 base off V and 2 bases off J, with a span of 11 bases between the germline ends. The source of the sample is a study of beta chain features in type 1 diabetes (dated by TCRdb to 2016 to 2019). The study in broad terms: Mean age, gender distribution, total cell number and subset yield did not differ between patients and healthy donors. Regulatory and stem cell-like memory subsets were isolated from only 8 patients and about 8 healthy donors, whereas naive and central memory subsets came from all 28 donors. In the study, recently diagnosed type 1 diabetes patients and matched healthy donors were compared on the TCRB repertoires of their sorted circulating CD4+ T cell subsets. A total of about 110,000,000 sorted cells were examined across all samples, and a strong correlation was observed between cell number per subset and RNA yield. Results and caveats for the whole study, not just this receptor: PCR may preferentially amplify shorter templates, but because patient and control samples were amplified and corrected together, any resulting skew would affect both groups equally. In all four CD4+ subsets, TCRB CDR3 length was moderately but significantly shorter in type 1 diabetes patients. Patients with type 1 diabetes made fewer insertions and deleted more nucleotides at VDJ recombination sites, implying thymic rearrangement abnormalities. Because the HLA sub-analyses included only small numbers of individuals, any influence of HLA type on TCRB rearrangement was left unresolved. Sequencing cDNA rather than genomic DNA could over-represent highly expressing activated cells, although activation and CD3 levels did not differ between groups. The naive, central memory and regulatory TCRB repertoires appeared to resemble one another more closely among patients than among healthy donors.

All of the isolated RNA was reverse transcribed with the High Capacity cDNA Reverse Transcription Kit, so expressed TCRB transcripts were sequenced. Deep immunoSEQ sequencing was performed on naive, central memory and regulatory T cell samples, with an average of around 3.5 million total reads per sample. Sorted cells were lysed in RLT buffer, and RNA was extracted using DNase-treated RNeasy Micro or Mini kits according to cell number. Each cell subset was processed on its own to prevent cross-contamination, while patient and healthy donor samples were processed together. The immunoSEQ multiplex PCR was used to amplify TCRB sequences from cDNA, yielding 87-bp fragments that span the CDR3 region. Sequencing of the amplicons was done on the Illumina HiSeq platform. As for the original processing: PCR bias was computationally corrected using synthetic template baselines, reads within Hamming distance 2 were collapsed, and singletons that could not be merged were discarded. By aligning reads against IMGT, V, D and J genes, CDR3 length, and insertions or deletions at six rearrangement sites were assigned. Within each subset, clonotype counts were normalized to sorted cell number, and only after that were true diversity and Gini coefficients computed with the tcR R package. The overlap coefficient, calculated on TCRB nucleotide sequences, was used to measure repertoire sharing. Out-of-frame TCRB sequences from naive cells were analyzed to stand in for the pre-selection repertoire. The clones in this table, taken by TCRdb from immuneACCESS, are in-frame only. Not every clone is retained; where verified, under half of the shortfall comes from an unresolved V gene, and the cause of the rest is unknown. V, J and clone size were drawn from that table, and D and trimming were deduced from the DNA. Here the sample has some 500,000 clones; about an eighth occur a single time. Together, the top ten hold 0.04% to 0.05% of the sample.

Each donor gave one peripheral blood draw, averaging approximately 0.12 L, which was collected into heparinised tubes. A BD FACSAria II and a panel including CD45RO, CCR7, CD25, CD127, CD95 and CD27 were used to sort naive, central memory, regulatory and stem cell-like memory CD4+ T cells. A purity above 98% was achieved for all sorted populations. PBMCs were isolated immediately by Lymphoprep density gradient centrifugation and stained directly without culture. To minimize batch effects, samples were stained and sorted in pairs, one healthy donor with one patient per experiment. What was sequenced was naive CD4+ T cells from blood. Explained via the paper, the cell subset or site label denotes: true naive CD4+ T cells. Here the chain combines TRBV7-9 and TRBJ2-5; the D segment could be TRBD2, given 6 matching bases. This receptor was identified in a young woman in good health. The nucleotide sequence reads TGTGCCAGCAGCTTAGGACGGAGGGGTCAAGAGACCCAGTACTTC. It translates to CASSLGRRGQETQYF.